This TCR beta chain was identified during a study of shared clonotypes between healthy human individuals (dated by TCRdb to between 2020 and 2021). Describing the broader study: The cohort comprised two women and three men aged 18 to 49 years. Each donor's leukapheresis produced roughly between roughly 0.94 and 9.5 billion PBMCs. The study deeply sequenced blood TCR repertoires of about five healthy adults to estimate repertoire size and the extent of clonotype sharing between individuals. For each donor, CD4 naive and CD4 memory were each given three plates, CD8 naive was given two plates, and CD8 memory was given one plate. To increase sequencing depth and limit assay-specific biases, different laboratories used diverse techniques to prepare libraries and sequence TCR repertoires. Study-wide conclusions, independent of this receptor: Because the study included a small number of donors, the genetic and exposure-history diversity represented was limited. Larger estimated clonotype richness was generally found for naive subsets than for memory subsets. Sampling was limited to blood, and TCR repertoires in tissue likely differ from TCR repertoires in blood. Higher generation probabilities were observed for clonotypes shared by all four sorted-subset donors than for non-shared clonotypes. Even with the large sequencing depth, rarefaction of the sorted-subset datasets indicated that sequencing was incomplete. When a few donors were compared, the shared fraction of clonotypes was 5% to 6.5% for naive CD4, around 3.5% for naive CD8, 2.3% for memory CD4, and 0.35% to 0.5% for memory CD8. Based on pairwise subsampling, the degree of clonotype sharing among donors was expected to be affected by sequencing depth.

The donors were healthy, HIV-negative adults who had no recently reported acute infections or vaccinations. All donors were Caucasian adults living in Nashville, Tennessee, USA. CD4+ T cells were enriched through magnetic negative selection, after which naive cells were positively selected on CD45RA and the remaining negative fraction served as the memory subset. Blood was collected by leukapheresis, and PBMCs were isolated by Ficoll-Histopaque density gradient centrifugation and then cryopreserved in liquid nitrogen vapor phase. Purity and quantity of every magnetically sorted T cell population were checked by analytical flow cytometry. Each sorted fraction had its genomic DNA isolated and then quantified by UV absorbance on a Nanodrop 2000c. Trimmed from V: 6 bases; trimmed from J: 5 bases; junction bases lacking a gene match: 12. The germline V gene gives CDR1 as SNHLY and CDR2 as FYNNEI. The CDR3 spans 17 residues, from the cysteine through the phenylalanine. Here the CDR3 DNA is all that survives: 51 bases in frame from base 1.

Using the deep immunoSEQ assay, TCR CDR3 regions were amplified from genomic DNA by multiplex PCR. Genomic DNA extracted from each cell subset was distributed evenly over all wells of several immunoSEQ 96-well plates, and each plate served as one replicate. For sorted subsets, approximately 0.2 ug of genomic DNA, equivalent to around 30,000 T cell genomes, went into each replicate PCR. Purified libraries were quantified with a Qubit 3.0 fluorometer, sized on a Bioanalyzer 2100, and re-quantified with the KAPA Library Quantification kit. Every immunoSEQ 96-well plate was sequenced on a separate single-read 150-cycle Illumina NextSeq 550 flow cell. The paper's processing steps were these. Because only junctional sequences without quality scores were contained in the immunoSEQ output, filtering matching that applied to full-length reads could not be performed. To assign V/J genes and CDR3, sequences were annotated using PyIR, a Python wrapper for IgBLAST v1.9, with IMGT germline references. Any read was removed if the V/J assignment was weak (E-value above 1e-6), the CDR3 was missing, or the read contained stop codons, out-of-frame junctions, or ambiguous translated residues. V3J clonotypes were defined as sequences sharing an identical inferred V gene, J gene, and CDR3 amino acid sequence. The percentage overlap between two repertoires was calculated by dividing the number of shared unique clonotypes by the size of the smaller repertoire. Richness of each repertoire was evaluated using RTK rarefaction, the Chao1 estimator, and Recon v2.1 estimates of unobserved clonotypes. For all TCRbeta clonotypes obtained by the gDNA method from a few donors, generation probabilities were computed with OLGA. This is the immuneACCESS table as TCRdb keeps it, with only in-frame sequences that have V and J called. A part of the clones is gone; compared with another copy, unresolved V genes explain less than half, and the rest is unexplained. That table furnishes V, J and clone size, whereas the DNA furnished D and trimming. The sample contains hundreds of thousands of clones, 74% of them found a single time. The ten largest clonotypes hold about 1.8% of the sample.

Only one count was recorded for this clone. Which antigen it targets is not known. Base qualities are not provided; no much larger clone lies one nucleotide away. This chain joins TRBV2 to TRBJ2-1; 11 bases in the junction line up with TRBD2. The TCR originated in a woman aged 25 to 45 in good health. Sequencing used memory CD4+ T cells sorted from blood. The cell subset or site label, read with the paper, signifies: CD45RA-negative fraction. The CDR3 is CASRREIAGGRNNEQFF. The nucleotide sequence reads as follows: TGTGCCAGCAGGCGGGAGATAGCGGGAGGGCGAAACAATGAGCAGTTCTTC.